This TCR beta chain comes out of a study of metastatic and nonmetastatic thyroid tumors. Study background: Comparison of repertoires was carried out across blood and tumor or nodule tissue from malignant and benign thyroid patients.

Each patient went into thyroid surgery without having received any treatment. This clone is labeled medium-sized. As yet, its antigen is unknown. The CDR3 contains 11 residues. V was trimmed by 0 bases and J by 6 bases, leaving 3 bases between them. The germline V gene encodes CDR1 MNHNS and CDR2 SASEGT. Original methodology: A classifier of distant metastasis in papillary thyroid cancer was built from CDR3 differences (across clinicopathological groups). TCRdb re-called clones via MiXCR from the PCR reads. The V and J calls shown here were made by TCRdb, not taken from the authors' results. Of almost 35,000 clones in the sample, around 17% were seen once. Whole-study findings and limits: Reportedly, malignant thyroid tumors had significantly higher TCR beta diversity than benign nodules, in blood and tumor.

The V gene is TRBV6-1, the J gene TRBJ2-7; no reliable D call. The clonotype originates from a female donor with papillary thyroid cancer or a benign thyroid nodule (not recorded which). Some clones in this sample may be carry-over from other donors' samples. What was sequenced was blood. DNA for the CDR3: TGTGCCAGCAGTGAAGCCGGCGAGCAGTACTTC. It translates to CASSEAGEQYF.